These 20 T cell receptor beta chains came from one sample sequenced in a study of T cell repertoires in cytomegalovirus infection. From the reads, TCRdb called clonotypes with MiXCR, one entry per CDR3 protein. The sample lists 49,000 or so distinct CDR3 sequences; roughly 19% were seen once. Their recognized antigens are unknown. The material was CD8+ T cells from cultured PBMCs, obtained from culture after CMV antigen stimulation. The receptors were sampled from a human donor in good health (CMV status not recorded). Some clones in this sample may be carry-over from other donors' samples.

The rearrangement uses TRBV6-2 or TRBV6-3 and TRBJ2-2, with TRBD2 matching 7 bases. After removal of 2 bases from V and 3 bases from J, the junction contained 12 bases not matched to a gene. The CDR3 runs to 18 residues. CDR1 MNHEY and CDR2 SVGEGT come from the germline V gene. The CDR3 DNA follows: TGTGCCAGCAGTTACGGTGCGGCGGGGGATACTTACACCGGGGAGCTGTTTTTT. As protein: CASSYGAAGDTYTGELFF.

This clonotype was counted a few times. A much larger clone is a single base away; this may be a read error. The V call is TRBV7-2, the J call TRBJ2-5, with 11 bases that match TRBD2. The junction had 9 bases not matched to a gene; V was cut back by 7 bases and J by 5 bases. Looked up from germline, CDR1 is SGHTA and CDR2 is FQGNSA. CDR3 length: 15 residues. CDR3 nucleotides: TGTGCCAGCAACGAAACCCGACTAGCGGGGGAGACCCAGTACTTC. This translates into CASNETRLAGETQYF. Full variable domain (outside the CDR3, taken from reference TRBV7-2 and TRBJ2-5): GAGVSQSPSNKVTEKGKDVELRCDPISGHTALYWYRQSLGQGLEFLIYFQGNSAPDKSGLPSDRFSAERTGGSVSTLTIQRTQQEDSAVYLCASNETRLAGETQYFGPGTRLLVL.

This clonotype was counted only a few times. V usage is TRBV19 and J usage is TRBJ1-1; D call uncertain. Trimming took 6 bases from V and 4 from J, leaving 12 bases between them. Germline CDR1 LNHDA, CDR2 SQIVND (reference sequence). The CDR3 is made up of 13 amino acids. Here the CDR3 reads CASSLRDGTEAFF. The CDR3 DNA reads as TGTGCCAGTAGCCTCCGGGATGGCACTGAAGCTTTCTTT.

This clonotype was seen only a few times. The chain combines TRBV27 with TRBJ2-5, with D maybe TRBD2 (5 bases). The V gene lost 2 bases and the J gene lost 5 bases, with 9 bases spanning the gap. The CDR3 has 13 residues. The V gene's germline CDR1 is MNHEY and CDR2 SMNVEV (reference sequence). CDR3 protein: CASSLEGSETQYF. The CDR3 DNA reads TGTGCCAGCAGTTTAGAGGGTTCGGAGACCCAGTACTTC.

This clonotype was counted many times. The chain employs TRBV12-3 or TRBV12-4 and TRBJ1-2; D is perhaps TRBD1 (6 bases). Trimming left V 11 bases short and J 0 bases short, with 10 bases between. The CDR3 runs 12 residues. The CDR3 reads CAGAGANYGYTF. The CDR3 DNA follows: TGTGCCGGGGCAGGGGCTAACTATGGCTACACCTTC.

This rearrangement joins TRBV6-2 or TRBV6-3 to TRBJ2-7, with D possibly being TRBD1 (6 bases). Germline CDR1 and CDR2: MNHEY and SVGEGT. The CDR3 has 15 amino acids. The V end lost 2 bases, the J end lost 2 bases, and 13 bases lay between the germline ends. The CDR3 region is CASSYEGGRTYEQYF. In nucleotides, the CDR3 is TGTGCCAGCAGTTACGAAGGGGGAAGAACCTACGAGCAGTACTTC.

The chain links TRBV12-3 or TRBV12-4 to TRBJ1-4; D may be TRBD1 (6 bases). This CDR3 is 15 amino acids long. V lost 6 bases to trimming and J lost 4 bases, with 15 bases between them. The CDR3 DNA sequence: TGTGCCAGCAGGGGAGGGGGGGGGGGTAATGAAAAACTGTTTTTT. As protein: CASRGGGGGNEKLFF.

The V and J genes are TRBV28 and TRBJ2-5; possible D gene TRBD1, 6 bases. The CDR3 is 13 residues long. Germline assignment: CDR1 MDHEN and CDR2 SYDVKM. The V and J ends lost 7 bases and 2 bases respectively, with 11 bases between them. CDR3 sequence: CASTRTEQETQYF. The DNA of the CDR3 is TGTGCCAGCACCCGGACAGAACAAGAGACCCAGTACTTC.

CDR3 DNA sequence: TGCAGTAACACTAGGGGGCCGACCTGGGAGACAGATACGCAGTATTTT. Protein: CSNTRGPTWETDTQYF. The V call is TRBV20-1, the J call TRBJ2-3, with 7 bases fitting TRBD1. CDR1 and CDR2 from the germline V gene are DFQATT and SNEGSKA (reference sequence). V shed 8 bases, J shed 3 bases, and the junction held 17 bases outside the gene matches. CDR3 length: 16 residues.

As regards this clonotype: The junction differs from germline at one of its ends, possibly a read error. The V and J genes are TRBV7-4 and TRBJ2-1, with a possible D match to TRBD2 (6 bases). Per the germline V gene, CDR1 is SGHVT and CDR2 is SQSDAQ. This CDR3 is 13 amino acids long. The DNA of the CDR3 is TGTGTCAGCAGCTTTTGGGAGGACAATGAGCAGTTCTTC. This encodes CVSSFWEDNEQFF. The complete variable domain, with remaining parts taken from reference TRBV7-4 and TRBJ2-1, reads GAGVSQSPRYKVAKRGRDVALRCDSISGHVTLYWYRQTLGQGSEVLTYSQSDAQRDKSGRPSGRFSAERPERSVSTLKIQRTEQGDSAVYLCVSSFWEDNEQFFGPGTRLTVL.

The chain joins TRBV11-3 to TRBJ2-7; D is ambiguous. This CDR3 region has 14 residues. Trimming left V 5 bases short and J 1 base short, with 12 bases between. Per germline, CDR1 SGHNT and CDR2 YENEEA. The CDR3 nucleotides are TGTGCCAGCAGCCAGACGTTTGGGTCCTACGAGCAGTACTTC. Translated, it gives CASSQTFGSYEQYF. Drawing the rest from reference TRBV11-3 and TRBJ2-7, the complete variable domain is EAGVVQSPRYKIIEKKQPVAFWCNPISGHNTLYWYLQNLGQGPELLIRYENEEAVDDSQLPKDRFSAERLKGVDSTLKIQPAELGDSAVYLCASSQTFGSYEQYFGPGTRLTVT.

This clonotype was seen a handful of times. The rearrangement uses TRBV12-5 and TRBJ2-7; TRBD2 matches at 9 bases. Germline V gene sequence: CDR1 LGHNT, CDR2 FRNRAP. Unmatched junction bases numbered 4, after V lost 1 base and J lost 0 bases. The CDR3 spans 16 residues. CDR3 amino acids: CASGLDRLAASYEQYF. In DNA, the CDR3 is TGTGCTAGTGGTTTGGACCGACTAGCGGCCTCCTACGAGCAGTACTTC.

This clonotype has just a few counts. The chain joins TRBV2 to TRBJ1-1; perhaps TRBD1 as D (6 bases). The length of the CDR3 is 11 residues. The germline CDR1 and CDR2 sequences are SNHLY and FYNNEI. CDR3 sequence (DNA): TGTGGCGGGACACTGAACACTGAAGCTTTCTTT. This gives the protein CGGTLNTEAFF.

The chain links TRBV28 to TRBJ2-1, with TRBD1 matching over 9 bases. Per germline, CDR1 MDHEN and CDR2 SYDVKM. Trimming took 5 bases from V and 4 from J; bases not matched to a gene: 6. The CDR3 is 15 residues long. The CDR3 spells CASSLPGQGYNEQFF. The CDR3 DNA reads as TGTGCCAGCAGTCTTCCGGGACAGGGATACAATGAGCAGTTCTTC.

The J gene is TRBJ2-1, the V gene TRBV27; D may be TRBD2 (5 bases). There are 19 residues in the CDR3. Germline V lookup: CDR1 MNHEY, CDR2 SMNVEV (reference sequence). V was pared by 1 base and J by 0 bases, with 19 bases between. The CDR3 reads CASSLFYPQAGGSYNEQFF. CDR3 bases: TGTGCCAGCAGTTTATTTTATCCCCAGGCAGGAGGCTCCTACAATGAGCAGTTCTTC.

Many counts were recorded for this clonotype. V usage is TRBV7-8 and J usage is TRBJ2-3, with D possibly being TRBD1 or TRBD2 (5 bases each). V gave up 5 bases and J gave up 0 bases, with 12 bases separating them. The CDR3 is 15 residues long. CDR1 is SGHVS, CDR2 FQNEAQ, per germline. This CDR3 reads CASSHGTESTDTQYF. CDR3 DNA sequence: TGTGCCAGCAGCCATGGGACGGAAAGCACAGATACGCAGTATTTT. The full variable domain, rest sourced from reference TRBV7-8 and TRBJ2-3, is GAGVSQSPRYKVAKRGQDVALRCDPISGHVSLFWYQQALGQGPEFLTYFQNEAQLDKSGLPSDRFFAERPEGSVSTLKIQRTQQEDSAVYLCASSHGTESTDTQYFGPGTRLTVL.

This clonotype turned up a few times. The V call is TRBV12-3 or TRBV12-4, the J call TRBJ1-1; no firm D call. The CDR3 is 15 amino acids. Trimming pared 7 bases from V and 3 bases from J, leaving 18 bases between. This CDR3 is CASTPGGLRDTEAFF. The DNA for the CDR3 is TGTGCCAGCACCCCGGGAGGGCTGAGGGACACTGAAGCTTTCTTT.

This clonotype was recorded at least ten times. The rearrangement links TRBV18 to TRBJ2-1, with 10 nucleotides matching TRBD1. CDR3 length: 13 amino acids. J lost 8 bases, V lost 6 bases, and 4 bases had no gene match. CDR1 KGHSH and CDR2 LQKENI come from the germline V gene. This chain's CDR3 is CASSQTGGYEQFF. CDR3 bases: TGTGCCAGCTCCCAGACAGGGGGCTATGAGCAGTTCTTC.

There are many counts of this clonotype. The chain employs TRBV7-2 and TRBJ1-5, with D tentatively TRBD1 (6 bases). CDR3 size: 13 residues. Per germline, CDR1 SGHTA and CDR2 FQGNSA. Trimming pared 5 bases from V and 5 bases from J, leaving 10 bases between. The DNA for the CDR3 is TGTGCCAGCAGCATCTGGACAGATCAGCCCCAGCATTTT. Its protein is CASSIWTDQPQHF.

This clonotype was detected ten times or more. Compared with germline, one end of the junction differs, possibly owing to a read error. The V call is TRBV2, the J call TRBJ2-1; the D is unclear. CDR1 and CDR2 (germline): SNHLY, FYNNEI. This CDR3 is 15 amino acids long. The CDR3 here is CASGEAVSLSDEQFF. CDR3 nucleotide sequence: TGTGCCAGCGGTGAAGCAGTATCCCTTTCGGATGAGCAGTTCTTC.